The 21 T cell receptor beta chains given below trace back to one sample, sequenced in a study of blood T cell repertoires in COVID-19. The assay was immunoSEQ multiplex PCR, and TCRdb's table has in-frame clones only and misses some. The sample shows approximately 140,000 clones, around 84% of them seen only once. The sequenced material came from PBMCs or T cells enriched from blood (not recorded which). The receptor source for this set is a woman between 50 and 59 years old who had been exposed to COVID-19.

This chain links TRBV9 with TRBJ1-1, with D tentatively TRBD1 (6 bases). The germline CDR1 and CDR2 sequences are SGDLS and YYNGEE. V gave up 2 bases and J gave up 2 bases, with 7 bases separating them. This CDR3 has 13 residues. Here the CDR3 DNA reads TGTGCCAGCAGCGTGGGGGCAAACACTGAAGCTTTCTTT. Translated: CASSVGANTEAFF.

V gene TRBV10-3 combines with J gene TRBJ2-3; D not resolved. This CDR3 region has 12 residues. Germline V gene sequence: CDR1 ENHRY, CDR2 SYGVKD. V lost 7 bases, J lost 6 bases, and 11 bases lay in between. CDR3 DNA sequence: TGTGCCATCAAACCCAGAATGGATACGCAGTATTTT. Its translation: CAIKPRMDTQYF.

This rearrangement joins TRBV23-1 to TRBJ1-2; TRBD1 might be the D (6 bases). TRBV23-1 qualifies as an ORF whose function is uncertain. Trimming stripped 5 bases from V and 5 bases from J, with 9 bases between. The CDR3 runs to 12 residues. The CDR3: CASSDRTYGYTF. The CDR3 DNA is TGCGCCAGCAGTGACAGGACATATGGCTACACCTTC.

The J gene is TRBJ2-2, the V gene TRBV27; possible D gene TRBD1, 5 bases. V was clipped by 4 bases and J by 6 bases, with 6 bases between them. This CDR3 comprises 12 residues. Germline CDR1 and CDR2: MNHEY and SMNVEV (reference sequence). The CDR3 is CASSSRAGELFF. CDR3 DNA sequence: TGTGCCAGCAGTTCCAGGGCCGGGGAGCTGTTTTTT.

The V call is TRBV7-9, the J call TRBJ1-2; D call uncertain. The germline V gene encodes CDR1 SEHNR and CDR2 FQNEAQ (reference sequence). Trimming left V 5 bases short and J 2 bases short, with 15 bases between. This CDR3 has 15 residues. This CDR3 reads CASSPPSAANYGYTF. CDR3 in DNA: TGTGCCAGCAGCCCGCCTTCTGCAGCGAACTATGGCTACACCTTC.

This chain uses TRBV3-1 (or the pseudogene TRBV3-2) with TRBJ2-2; possibly TRBD1 for D (6 bases). This CDR3 has 15 residues. The V gene's germline CDR1 is LGHDT and CDR2 YNNKEL (reference sequence). V was trimmed by 1 base and J by 6 bases, leaving 12 bases between them. CDR3 DNA sequence: TGTGCCAGCAGCCAAGGGGCTTGGGGGCCCGGGGAGCTGTTTTTT. The encoded protein is CASSQGAWGPGELFF.

CDR3 in DNA: TGTGCCAGCAGCTTGGGGCTAACCTCCTACAATGAGCAGTTCTTC. It codes for CASSLGLTSYNEQFF. The chain joins TRBV7-8 to TRBJ2-1, with TRBD1 as a possible D gene (5 bases). Germline values: CDR1 SGHVS, CDR2 FQNEAQ. The CDR3 is 15 residues long. V gave up 3 bases and J gave up 0 bases, with 9 bases separating them. Drawing the rest from reference TRBV7-8 and TRBJ2-1, the complete variable domain is GAGVSQSPRYKVAKRGQDVALRCDPISGHVSLFWYQQALGQGPEFLTYFQNEAQLDKSGLPSDRFFAERPEGSVSTLKIQRTQQEDSAVYLCASSLGLTSYNEQFFGPGTRLTVL.

The V and J genes are TRBV5-6 and TRBJ2-1; tentative D call: TRBD2 (6 bases). The ends were cut back, 2 bases at V and 0 bases at J, with 12 bases in the middle. The germline gives CDR1 SGHDT, CDR2 YYEEEE. This CDR3 contains 16 residues. The CDR3 here is CASSFGEVSSYNEQFF. DNA of the CDR3: TGTGCCAGCAGCTTCGGGGAGGTGAGCTCCTACAATGAGCAGTTCTTC.

The chain combines TRBV6-2 or TRBV6-3 with TRBJ1-1; D may be TRBD1 (6 bases). CDR3 length: 15 residues. The V end was cut by 2 bases, the J end by 5 bases, with 15 bases between. The germline V gene has CDR1 MNHEY and CDR2 SVGEGT. CDR3 sequence (DNA): TGTGCCAGCAGTTACCTCCCTGGGGGGGCGACTGAAGCTTTCTTT. This sequence encodes CASSYLPGGATEAFF.

The genes are TRBV5-1 and TRBJ2-3; 10 bases are a match to TRBD2. The CDR3 is made up of 15 amino acids. J was trimmed by 1 base and V by 5 bases; bases with no gene match: 4. Per germline, CDR1 SGHRS and CDR2 YFSETQ. Here the CDR3 reads CASRYGLAGTDTQYF. CDR3 nucleotides: TGCGCCAGCAGATATGGACTAGCGGGCACAGATACGCAGTATTTT.

The CDR3 here is CASSRGQGPTNEKLFF. CDR3 nucleotide sequence: TGTGCCAGCAGCCGGGGACAGGGCCCAACTAATGAAAAACTGTTTTTT. The chain recombines TRBV5-8 with TRBJ1-4, with 9 bases that match TRBD1. V shed 4 bases, J shed 0 bases, and the junction held 4 bases outside the gene matches. The CDR3 has 16 residues. CDR1 and CDR2 (germline): SGHTS, YDEGEE. The entire variable domain, with the rest obtained from reference TRBV5-8 and TRBJ1-4, is as follows: EAGVTQSPTHLIKTRGQQATLRCSPISGHTSVYWYQQALGLGLQFLLWYDEGEERNRGNFPPRFSGRQFPNYSSELNVNALELEDSALYLCASSRGQGPTNEKLFFGSGTQLSVL.

CDR3 loop: CASRPTSGAGNEQFF. CDR3 in DNA: TGTGCCAGTAGACCGACTAGCGGGGCCGGGAATGAGCAGTTCTTC. This rearrangement joins TRBV19 to TRBJ2-1; 11 nucleotides match TRBD2. Germline V lookup: CDR1 LNHDA, CDR2 SQIVND (reference sequence). V was pared by 6 bases and J by 7 bases, with 8 bases of the junction left unmatched. CDR3 length: 15 amino acids.

This chain joins TRBV9 and TRBJ2-1; TRBD2 matches at 8 bases. J lost 8 bases, V lost 4 bases, and 11 bases had no gene match. CDR1 SGDLS and CDR2 YYNGEE come from the germline V gene. The CDR3 runs 15 residues. The CDR3 bases are TGTGCCAGCAGCCCCGTGAGACTAGCGCATCATGAGCAGTTCTTC. Residues: CASSPVRLAHHEQFF.

The chain uses TRBV5-1 and TRBJ1-2, with D perhaps TRBD1 (5 bases). In germline, CDR1 is SGHRS, CDR2 YFSETQ. The ends were cut back, 4 bases at V and 2 bases at J, with 12 bases in the middle. The CDR3 extends over 14 amino acids. The DNA for the CDR3 is TGCGCCAGCAGCCCTTCCGGACAAAACTATGGCTACACCTTC. This encodes CASSPSGQNYGYTF.

This chain links TRBV29-1 with TRBJ2-7; no clear D gene. CDR1 and CDR2 (germline): SQVTM, ANQGSEA. There are 11 residues in the CDR3. The CDR3 here is CTTSGFHEQYF. As DNA, the CDR3 is TGCACCACATCCGGGTTCCACGAGCAGTACTTC.

This chain uses TRBV9 with TRBJ2-2, with TRBD1 as a possible D gene (5 bases). CDR1 and CDR2 from the germline V gene are SGDLS and YYNGEE. Trimming pared 1 base from V and 6 bases from J, leaving 10 bases between. The CDR3 loop spans 14 amino acids. In DNA form, the CDR3 reads TGTGCCAGCAGCGTAAAGGGGTGGGCCGGGGAGCTGTTTTTT. Translated, it gives CASSVKGWAGELFF. Complete variable domain (other parts from reference TRBV9 and TRBJ2-2): DSGVTQTPKHLITATGQRVTLRCSPRSGDLSVYWYQQSLDQGLQFLIQYYNGEERAKGNILERFSAQQFPDLHSELNLSSLELGDSALYFCASSVKGWAGELFFGEGSRLTVL.

This chain joins TRBV6-5 and TRBJ2-7, with D unresolved. This CDR3 has 13 residues. CDR1 and CDR2 from the germline V gene are MNHEY and SVGAGI. The V and J ends lost 6 bases and 2 bases respectively, with 11 bases between them. CDR3 sequence reads: CASRITATYEQYF. CDR3 sequence (DNA): TGTGCCAGCAGGATAACAGCTACCTACGAGCAGTACTTC.

This chain uses TRBV4-2 with TRBJ2-3; the match to TRBD2 covers 8 bases. Germline lookup yields CDR1 LGHNA and CDR2 YNFKEQ. The CDR3 runs 22 residues. Trimming took 0 bases from V and 2 from J; bases not matched to a gene: 22. The CDR3 region is CASSQDPPGGAAGTRSTDTQYF. CDR3 coding DNA: TGTGCCAGCAGCCAAGATCCGCCAGGTGGGGCCGCCGGGACTAGATCCACAGATACGCAGTATTTT.

The chain joins TRBV7-9 to TRBJ1-2; 8 nucleotides agree with TRBD1. Germline trimming cut 7 bases from V and 8 bases from J; bases unmatched to any gene: 9. The CDR3 length is 13 residues. From germline, CDR1 is SEHNR and CDR2 FQNEAQ (reference sequence). CDR3 bases: TGTGCCAGCACCCAGACAGGGGAAGACGGCTACACCTTC. This gives the protein CASTQTGEDGYTF.

This sequence joins TRBV6-1 and TRBJ1-6; tentative D call: TRBD1 (5 bases). This CDR3 has 16 residues. Germline loops: CDR1 MNHNS, CDR2 SASEGT. V was pared by 2 bases and J by 7 bases, with 15 bases between. CDR3 residues: CASSEWTGDLNSPLHF. CDR3 DNA: TGTGCCAGCAGTGAATGGACCGGGGACTTAAATTCACCCCTCCACTTT.

The chain recombines TRBV5-6 with TRBJ1-2, with TRBD1 as a possible D gene (5 bases). Germline V gene lookup returns CDR1 SGHDT and CDR2 YYEEEE. The length of the CDR3 is 15 residues. Trimming shortened V by 4 bases and J by 4 bases, and 17 bases separated the two germline ends. The CDR3 nucleotides read TGTGCCAGCAGCCCCCGGGGGGGGAGTACCTATGGCTACACCTTC. It is translated as CASSPRGGSTYGYTF.